The following is a TCR beta chain sequence with its context. Its antigen is unknown. This entry is derived from a study of CXCR3-negative and CXCR3-positive naive CD8 T cells. The wider study: Each library held about 1.5 +/- 0.3 million TRB reads, about 140 million in total.

Findings and caveats of the study: Diversity ran similarly high across both naive subsets but far lower in memory CD8+ cells. With respect to TRBV-TRBJ usage, naive CXCR3-negative and CXCR3-positive cells were similar; memory differed. With surface CD5 comparable between naive subsets, TCR strength was estimated using properties derived from the TRB CDR3.

CDR3 size: 14 residues. CDR1 is SEHNR and CDR2 is FQNEAQ in the germline V gene (reference sequence). Libraries of TRB cDNA were made by 5' RACE and carried UMIs. TCRdb re-called the 5' RACE reads and shows each CDR3 protein once, DNA omitted. The sample holds tens of thousands of distinct CDR3 sequences. The sequenced material came from memory CD8+ T cells from blood. This clonotype originated in a human donor in good health. Some clones in this sample may be carry-over from other donors' samples. The chain is built from TRBV7-9 and TRBJ2-5; the TCRdb D gene call, TRBD2, has no DNA to confirm it. CDR3 sequence reads: CASTPVAGRETQYF.